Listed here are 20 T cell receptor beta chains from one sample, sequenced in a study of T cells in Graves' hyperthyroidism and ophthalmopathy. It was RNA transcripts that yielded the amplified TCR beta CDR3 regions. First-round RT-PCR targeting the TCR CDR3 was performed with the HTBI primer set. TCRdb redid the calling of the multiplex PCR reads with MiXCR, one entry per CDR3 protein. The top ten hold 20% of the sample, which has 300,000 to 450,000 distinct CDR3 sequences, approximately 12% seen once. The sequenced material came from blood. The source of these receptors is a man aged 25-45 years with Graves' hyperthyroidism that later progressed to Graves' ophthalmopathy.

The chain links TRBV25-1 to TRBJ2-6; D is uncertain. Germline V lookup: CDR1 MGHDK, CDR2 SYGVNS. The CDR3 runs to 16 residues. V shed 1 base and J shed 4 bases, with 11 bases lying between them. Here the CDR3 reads CASSESDHVGANVLTF. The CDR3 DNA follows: TGTGCCAGCAGTGAATCAGACCATGTCGGGGCCAACGTCCTGACTTTC.

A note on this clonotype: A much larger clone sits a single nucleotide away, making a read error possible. CDR3 residues: CPSSTQDRPTYEQYF. The DNA of the CDR3 is TGTCCCAGCAGCACCCAGGACAGACCAACCTACGAGCAGTACTTC. The rearrangement uses TRBV11-2 and TRBJ2-7; a weak D match, TRBD1 (6 bases). This CDR3 has 15 amino acids. Germline V CDR1 and CDR2: SGHAT, FQNNGV. Looking up the rest from reference TRBV11-2 and TRBJ2-7 gives the full variable domain: EAGVAQSPRYKIIEKRQSVAFWCNPISGHATLYWYQQILGQGPKLLIQFQNNGVVDDSQLPKDRFSAERLKGVDSTLKIQPAKLEDSAVYLCPSSTQDRPTYEQYFGPGTRLTVT.

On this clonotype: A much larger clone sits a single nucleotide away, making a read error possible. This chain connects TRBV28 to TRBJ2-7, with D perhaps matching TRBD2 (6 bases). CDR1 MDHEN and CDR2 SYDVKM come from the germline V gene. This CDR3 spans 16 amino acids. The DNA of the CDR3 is TGTGCCAGCAGTTTATCCTCAGCCGGGAGCTCCTACGGGCAGTACTTC. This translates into CASSLSSAGSSYGQYF.

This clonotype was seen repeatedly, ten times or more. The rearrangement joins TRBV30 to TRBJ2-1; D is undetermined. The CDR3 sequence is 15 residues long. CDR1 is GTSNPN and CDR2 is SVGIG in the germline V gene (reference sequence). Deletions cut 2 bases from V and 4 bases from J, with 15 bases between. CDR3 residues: CAWSSPGPRYNEQFF. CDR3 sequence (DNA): TGTGCCTGGAGTTCCCCCGGGCCTAGATACAATGAGCAGTTCTTC.

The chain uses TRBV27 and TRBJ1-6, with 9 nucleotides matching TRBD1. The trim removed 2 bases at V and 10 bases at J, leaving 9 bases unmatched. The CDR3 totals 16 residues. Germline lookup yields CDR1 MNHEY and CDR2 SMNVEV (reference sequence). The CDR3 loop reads CASSLISGQGGSPLHF. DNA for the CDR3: TGTGCCAGCAGTTTAATTTCGGGACAGGGCGGCTCACCCCTCCACTTT.

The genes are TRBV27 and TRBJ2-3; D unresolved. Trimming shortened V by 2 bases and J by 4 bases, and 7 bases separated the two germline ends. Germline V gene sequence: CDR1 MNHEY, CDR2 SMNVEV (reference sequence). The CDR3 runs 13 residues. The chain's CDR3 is CASSLGRADTQYF. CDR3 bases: TGTGCCAGCAGTTTAGGTAGAGCAGATACGCAGTATTTT.

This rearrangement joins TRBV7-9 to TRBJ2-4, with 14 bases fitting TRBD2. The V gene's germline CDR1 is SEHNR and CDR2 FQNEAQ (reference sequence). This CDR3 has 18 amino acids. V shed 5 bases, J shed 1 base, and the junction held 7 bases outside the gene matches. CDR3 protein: CASSPKGLAGAAKNIQYF. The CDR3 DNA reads TGTGCCAGCAGCCCCAAGGGACTAGCGGGGGCCGCCAAAAACATTCAGTACTTC.

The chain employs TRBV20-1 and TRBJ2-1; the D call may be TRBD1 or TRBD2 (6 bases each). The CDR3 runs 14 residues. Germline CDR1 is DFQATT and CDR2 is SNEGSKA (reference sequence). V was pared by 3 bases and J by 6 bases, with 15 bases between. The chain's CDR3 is CSARPGAGANEQFF. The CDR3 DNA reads TGCAGTGCTAGGCCGGGGGCAGGGGCCAATGAGCAGTTCTTC.

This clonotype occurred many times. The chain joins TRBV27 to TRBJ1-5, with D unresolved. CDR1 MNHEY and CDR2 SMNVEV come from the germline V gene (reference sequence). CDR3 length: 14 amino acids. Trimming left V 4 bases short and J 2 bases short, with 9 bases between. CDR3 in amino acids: CASSSGYGNQPQHF. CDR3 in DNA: TGTGCCAGCAGTTCCGGGTACGGCAATCAGCCCCAGCATTTT.

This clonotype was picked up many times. This CDR3 is CASSLGQGVLQETQYF. DNA of the CDR3: TGTGCCAGCAGCTTAGGACAGGGGGTGCTCCAAGAGACCCAGTACTTC. V usage is TRBV11-2 and J usage is TRBJ2-5; 9 bases line up with TRBD1. Germline V gene lookup returns CDR1 SGHAT and CDR2 FQNNGV. With 1 base clipped from V and 1 base from J, the junction kept 4 bases outside the gene matches. CDR3 size: 16 residues.

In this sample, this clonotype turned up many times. The CDR3 nucleotides are TGCAGTGCTACGAAGACTAGCGGGGTTTTCGAGCAGTACTTC. Its translation is CSATKTSGVFEQYF. V is TRBV20-1 and J is TRBJ2-7; 11 positions match TRBD2. CDR3 size: 14 residues. The V and J ends lost 4 bases and 6 bases, in that order; junction bases with no gene match: 8. The germline V gene encodes CDR1 DFQATT and CDR2 SNEGSKA (reference sequence).

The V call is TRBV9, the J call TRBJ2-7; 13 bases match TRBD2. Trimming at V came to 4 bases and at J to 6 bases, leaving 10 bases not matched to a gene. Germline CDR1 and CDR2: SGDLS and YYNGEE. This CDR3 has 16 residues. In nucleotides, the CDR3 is TGTGCCAGCAGCTCCTCCATAGGACTAGCGGGGGTCGAGCAGTACTTC. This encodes CASSSSIGLAGVEQYF.

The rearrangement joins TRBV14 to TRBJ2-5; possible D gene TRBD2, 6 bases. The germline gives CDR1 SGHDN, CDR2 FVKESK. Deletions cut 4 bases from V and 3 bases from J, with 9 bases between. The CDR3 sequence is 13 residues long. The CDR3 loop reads CASSRGVEETQYF. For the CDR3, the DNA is TGTGCCAGCAGCCGGGGGGTAGAAGAGACCCAGTACTTC.

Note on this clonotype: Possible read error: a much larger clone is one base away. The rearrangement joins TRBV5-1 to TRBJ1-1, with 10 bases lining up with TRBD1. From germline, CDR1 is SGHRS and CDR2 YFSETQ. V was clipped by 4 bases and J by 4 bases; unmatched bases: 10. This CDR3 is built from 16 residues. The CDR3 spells CASSGVTGGKITEAFF. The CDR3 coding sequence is TGCGCCAGCAGCGGCGTGACAGGGGGCAAGATCACTGAAGCTTTCTTT.

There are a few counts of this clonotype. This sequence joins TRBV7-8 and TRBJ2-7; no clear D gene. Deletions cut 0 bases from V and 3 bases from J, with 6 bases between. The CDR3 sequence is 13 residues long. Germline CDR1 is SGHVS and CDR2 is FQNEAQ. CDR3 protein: CASSLAHDYEQYF. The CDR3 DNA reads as TGTGCCAGCAGCTTAGCGCACGACTACGAGCAGTACTTC.

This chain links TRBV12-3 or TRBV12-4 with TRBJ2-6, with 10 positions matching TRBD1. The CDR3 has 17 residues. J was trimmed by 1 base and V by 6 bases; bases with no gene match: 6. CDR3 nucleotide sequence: TGTGCCAGCAGGGAGGACAGGGGGGATTCTGGGGCCAACGTCCTGACTTTC. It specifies CASREDRGDSGANVLTF.

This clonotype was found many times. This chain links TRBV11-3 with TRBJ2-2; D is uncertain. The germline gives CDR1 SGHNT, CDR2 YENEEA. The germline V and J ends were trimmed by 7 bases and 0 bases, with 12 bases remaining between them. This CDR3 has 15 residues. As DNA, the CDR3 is TGTGCCAGCACCCAATGGTTTTCGAACACCGGGGAGCTGTTTTTT. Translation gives CASTQWFSNTGELFF.

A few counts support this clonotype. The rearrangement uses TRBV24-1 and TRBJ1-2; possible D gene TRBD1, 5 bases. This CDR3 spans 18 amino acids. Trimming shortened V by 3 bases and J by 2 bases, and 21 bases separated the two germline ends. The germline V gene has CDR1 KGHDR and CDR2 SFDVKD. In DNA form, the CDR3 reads TGTGCCACCAGTGATACCCGGGACGGCTCCTACTCAAACTATGGCTACACCTTC. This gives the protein CATSDTRDGSYSNYGYTF.

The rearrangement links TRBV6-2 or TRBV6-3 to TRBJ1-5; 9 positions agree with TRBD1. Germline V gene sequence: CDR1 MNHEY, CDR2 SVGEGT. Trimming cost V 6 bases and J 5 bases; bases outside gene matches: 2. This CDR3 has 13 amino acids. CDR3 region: CASRGQGDQPQHF. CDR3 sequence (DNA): TGTGCCAGCAGGGGACAGGGCGATCAGCCCCAGCATTTT.

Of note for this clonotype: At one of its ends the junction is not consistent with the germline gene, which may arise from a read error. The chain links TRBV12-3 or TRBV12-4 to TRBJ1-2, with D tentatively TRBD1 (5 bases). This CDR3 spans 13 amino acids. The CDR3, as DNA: TGTGCCAGCAGTAGACAGACTAACTATGGCAACACCTTC. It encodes CASSRQTNYGNTF.